The 32 T cell receptor beta chains below all came from one sample that was sequenced in a study of post-analysis software for immune sequencing data. Overall study findings and caveats: Relative to controls, patients had about five TRBV segments at higher frequency, with TRBV5-6, TRBV5-1 and TRBV20-1 among these.

These TCRs' antigens remain unknown. Carried by the TCR beta cDNA libraries were unique molecular identifiers. TCRdb ran MiXCR on the PCR reads and lists one entry per CDR3 protein. The sample gives approximately 660,000 distinct CDR3 sequences, approximately 60% of which show up once; about 11% is in the top ten. Source material: blood. These receptors all come from a girl aged 2 to 10 with multiple sclerosis.

This rearrangement joins TRBV20-1 to TRBJ2-1; 13 positions match TRBD2. From germline, CDR1 is DFQATT and CDR2 SNEGSKA (reference sequence). The CDR3 is made up of 18 amino acids. V lost 0 bases and J lost 1; bases outside the gene matches: 6. The CDR3 nucleotides are TGCAGTGCTAGAGAGGGACTAGCGGGGTCTCTTTCCTACAATGAGCAGTTCTTC. Translating gives CSAREGLAGSLSYNEQFF.

This chain joins TRBV27 and TRBJ2-7, with D tentatively TRBD2 (5 bases). There are 16 residues in the CDR3. V gave up 3 bases and J gave up 0 bases, with 15 bases separating them. Germline V CDR1 and CDR2: MNHEY, SMNVEV (reference sequence). CDR3 bases: TGTGCCAGCAGTTTGTCCCAACTAGGCCCCTCCTACGAGCAGTACTTC. It is translated as CASSLSQLGPSYEQYF.

The rearrangement links TRBV13 to TRBJ2-4; 9 bases are a match to TRBD1. Unmatched junction bases numbered 15, after V lost 5 bases and J lost 1 base. Looked up from germline, CDR1 is PRHDT and CDR2 is FYEKMQ (reference sequence). This CDR3 contains 19 residues. CDR3 DNA: TGTGCCAGCAGCCTGGTCCCGGGACAGGGAGCGGGGGCCAAAAACATTCAGTACTTC. This codes for CASSLVPGQGAGAKNIQYF.

The rearrangement links TRBV3-1 to TRBJ2-1; TRBD2 is a possible D gene (6 bases). This CDR3 spans 13 amino acids. Germline V CDR1 and CDR2: LGHDT, YNNKEL (reference sequence). Trimming left V 0 bases short and J 10 bases short, with 10 bases between. The CDR3 is CASSQDRGREQFF. Written as DNA, the CDR3 is TGTGCCAGCAGCCAAGACCGGGGGAGGGAGCAGTTCTTC.

The chain recombines TRBV3-1 with TRBJ2-1; the match to TRBD2 covers 10 bases. The trim removed 1 base at V and 5 bases at J, leaving 8 bases unmatched. Germline-derived CDR1 and CDR2 are LGHDT and YNNKEL (reference sequence). The CDR3 spans 17 residues. Here the CDR3 reads CASSQGAAGGYHNEQFF. The CDR3 DNA is TGTGCCAGCAGCCAAGGGGCAGCGGGAGGGTACCACAATGAGCAGTTCTTC.

The V gene is TRBV10-3, the J gene TRBJ2-3; D is undetermined. Trimming took 6 bases from V and 11 from J, leaving 15 bases between them. The CDR3 covers 12 residues. The germline gives CDR1 ENHRY, CDR2 SYGVKD. This CDR3 reads CAISWTTAGQYF. In DNA, the CDR3 is TGTGCCATCAGCTGGACCACAGCAGGGCAGTATTTT.

This chain uses TRBV10-3 with TRBJ2-1, with TRBD1 identical over 7 bases. There are 14 residues in the CDR3. After removal of 3 bases from V and 4 bases from J, the junction contained 3 bases not matched to a gene. Per germline, CDR1 ENHRY and CDR2 SYGVKD. CDR3 residues: CAISEQGQYNEQFF. The DNA of the CDR3 is TGTGCCATCAGTGAACAGGGGCAGTACAATGAGCAGTTCTTC.

This sequence joins TRBV24-1 and TRBJ2-6, with D possibly matching TRBD2 (5 bases). Trimming shortened V by 3 bases and J by 4 bases, and 12 bases separated the two germline ends. Germline V CDR1 and CDR2: KGHDR, SFDVKD. The CDR3 spans 16 residues. This CDR3 is CATSDVVGAGANVLTF. CDR3 coding DNA: TGTGCCACCAGTGATGTGGTGGGAGCCGGGGCCAACGTCCTGACTTTC.

The gene calls are TRBV20-1 and TRBJ2-7; 8 nucleotides line up with TRBD2. CDR3 length: 16 amino acids. The junction had 10 bases not matched to a gene; V was cut back by 1 base and J by 2 bases. Germline lookup yields CDR1 DFQATT and CDR2 SNEGSKA (reference sequence). The CDR3 DNA reads TGCAGTGCTAGAGGCCGCCTAGCGGGCGTAGCCTACGAGCAGTACTTC. This sequence encodes CSARGRLAGVAYEQYF.

The rearrangement uses TRBV6-1 and TRBJ2-1; no firm D call. CDR1 and CDR2 from the germline V gene are MNHNS and SASEGT. Trimming left V 7 bases short and J 9 bases short, with 10 bases between. This CDR3 has 11 amino acids. This CDR3 is CASTGGPEQFF. CDR3 nucleotides: TGTGCCAGCACGGGCGGTCCTGAGCAGTTCTTC.

The J gene is TRBJ1-1, the V gene TRBV5-5; TRBD1 matches at 9 bases. Germline CDR1 SGHKS, CDR2 YYEKEE (reference sequence). This CDR3 region has 17 residues. V dropped 4 bases and J dropped 5; count of bases not matched to a gene: 15. CDR3: CASSLYKDRGWKTEAFF. The CDR3 DNA follows: TGTGCCAGCAGCCTCTACAAGGACAGGGGCTGGAAGACTGAAGCTTTCTTT. The complete variable domain, with remaining parts taken from reference TRBV5-5 and TRBJ1-1, reads DAGVTQSPTHLIKTRGQQVTLRCSPISGHKSVSWYQQVLGQGPQFIFQYYEKEERGRGNFPDRFSARQFPNYSSELNVNALLLGDSALYLCASSLYKDRGWKTEAFFGQGTRLTVV.

This clonotype was detected only a few times. V gene TRBV4-1 combines with J gene TRBJ2-7; D is ambiguous. This CDR3 has 15 residues. Trimming removed 2 bases from V and 0 bases from J, with 11 bases in between. Looked up from germline, CDR1 is MGHRA and CDR2 is YSYEKL. The CDR3 reads CASSQRLTSSYEQYF. As DNA, the CDR3 is TGCGCCAGCAGCCAAAGGTTGACAAGCTCCTACGAGCAGTACTTC.

The rearrangement links TRBV27 to TRBJ2-1; 11 nucleotides line up with TRBD1. The CDR3 totals 15 residues. Germline-derived CDR1 and CDR2 are MNHEY and SMNVEV (reference sequence). V lost 4 bases to trimming and J lost 7 bases; unmatched junction nucleotides: 6. The CDR3 here is CASSWGTGGGNEQFF. The CDR3 DNA reads TGTGCCAGCAGTTGGGGGACAGGGGGTGGGAATGAGCAGTTCTTC.

V and J are TRBV12-3 or TRBV12-4 and TRBJ2-3, with TRBD1 matching 11 bases. The CDR3 loop spans 16 amino acids. V shed 2 bases, J shed 5 bases, and the junction held 6 bases outside the gene matches. The DNA for the CDR3 is TGTGCCAGCAGTTTAAGATGGGACAGGGGGGGAGATACGCAGTATTTT. Translating it yields CASSLRWDRGGDTQYF.

The CDR3 DNA follows: TGTGCCAGCAGCCCCGGGGGACTAGCGTATGAGACCCAGTACTTC. Translating gives CASSPGGLAYETQYF. The gene calls are TRBV7-8 and TRBJ2-5; 10 bases are shared with TRBD2. The CDR3 covers 15 residues. Losses at the gene ends were 5 bases for V and 5 bases for J; bases not matched to a gene: 8. Germline CDR1 reads SGHVS; CDR2 reads FQNEAQ.

DNA of the CDR3: TGCGCCAGCAGCTTGGAAATCGTGGCAGGGTATGGCTACACCTTC. It codes for CASSLEIVAGYGYTF. The chain combines TRBV5-1 with TRBJ1-2; possibly TRBD1 for D (5 bases). Germline loops: CDR1 SGHRS, CDR2 YFSETQ. V gave up 0 bases and J gave up 5 bases, with 14 bases separating them. CDR3 length: 15 residues.

The chain has TRBV20-1 and TRBJ2-1; tentatively, D is TRBD2 (5 bases). This CDR3 region has 16 residues. Trimming left V 0 bases short and J 3 bases short, with 15 bases between. Germline loops: CDR1 DFQATT, CDR2 SNEGSKA (reference sequence). This CDR3 reads CSARDPSLADYNEQFF. Written as DNA, the CDR3 is TGCAGTGCTAGAGATCCATCCCTAGCTGACTACAATGAGCAGTTCTTC.

This chain connects TRBV4-3 to TRBJ2-1; 9 bases are a match to TRBD1. The CDR3 is 16 residues long. CDR1 is LGHNA, CDR2 YSLEER, per germline. Losses at the gene ends were 1 base for V and 9 bases for J; bases not matched to a gene: 10. The CDR3 spells CASSQGGQGRFAEQFF. CDR3 in DNA: TGCGCCAGCAGCCAAGGGGGACAGGGCCGGTTCGCTGAGCAGTTCTTC.

The chain links TRBV25-1 to TRBJ1-3, with D hard to call. This CDR3 spans 12 amino acids. The V end was cut by 6 bases, the J end by 4 bases, with 7 bases between. CDR1 is MGHDK and CDR2 is SYGVNS in the germline V gene. In DNA, the CDR3 is TGTGCCAGCAGAGGGATCGGAAACACCATATATTTT. Its translation: CASRGIGNTIYF. Using reference TRBV25-1 and TRBJ1-3 for the parts outside the CDR3, the full variable domain is EADIYQTPRYLVIGTGKKITLECSQTMGHDKMYWYQQDPGMELHLIHYSYGVNSTEKGDLSSESTVSRIRTEHFPLTLESARPSHTSQYLCASRGIGNTIYFGEGSWLTVV.

The count of this clonotype is one. This chain joins TRBV12-3 or TRBV12-4 and TRBJ1-1; D not resolved. This CDR3 has 12 residues. V gave up 3 bases and J gave up 8 bases, with 10 bases separating them. The CDR3 reads CASSFATAEAFF. CDR3 sequence (DNA): TGTGCCAGCAGTTTTGCGACGGCGGAAGCTTTCTTT.

This clonotype was seen just once. This chain joins TRBV20-1 and TRBJ1-4, with unresolved D. V lost 6 bases to trimming and J lost 3 bases, with 20 bases between them. Per germline, CDR1 DFQATT and CDR2 SNEGSKA (reference sequence). The CDR3 contains 16 residues. This CDR3 is CSARPTFAMANEKLFF. The CDR3 DNA reads as TGCAGTGCCCGTCCGACGTTCGCGATGGCTAATGAAAAACTGTTTTTT.

V is TRBV3-1 and J is TRBJ2-7; D unresolved. The ends were cut back, 4 bases at V and 6 bases at J, with 7 bases in the middle. The CDR3 is made up of 11 amino acids. Per germline, CDR1 LGHDT and CDR2 YNNKEL (reference sequence). The CDR3, as DNA: TGTGCCAGCAGCCGGACCCGCGAGCAGTACTTC. Its protein product is CASSRTREQYF.

The chain recombines TRBV20-1 with TRBJ1-6; a possible D gene is TRBD1 (6 bases). In germline, CDR1 is DFQATT, CDR2 SNEGSKA (reference sequence). Trimming pared 3 bases from V and 7 bases from J, leaving 16 bases between. The CDR3 has 15 residues. The CDR3, as DNA: TGCAGTGCTAGGAGAGCAGGGGCAGAGAATTCACCCCTCCACTTT. Translation: CSARRAGAENSPLHF.

This chain uses TRBV20-1 with TRBJ1-5, with D hard to call. Germline CDR1 and CDR2: DFQATT and SNEGSKA (reference sequence). This CDR3 is built from 16 residues. The germline V and J ends were trimmed by 0 bases and 3 bases, with 15 bases remaining between them. This CDR3 reads CSARDVPGSHNQPQHF. The CDR3 DNA sequence: TGCAGTGCTAGAGATGTCCCAGGAAGTCACAATCAGCCCCAGCATTTT.

This sequence joins TRBV20-1 and TRBJ1-2; D gene unclear. V lost 5 bases to trimming and J lost 2 bases, with 12 bases between them. CDR3 length equals 13 residues. Looked up from germline, CDR1 is DFQATT and CDR2 is SNEGSKA (reference sequence). CDR3 sequence reads: CSAQPQRNYGYTF. The DNA for the CDR3 is TGCAGTGCTCAACCCCAACGGAACTATGGCTACACCTTC.

This clonotype was counted a single time. The chain couples TRBV7-6 to TRBJ1-6; D is ambiguous. V was shortened by 4 bases and J by 15 bases, with 13 bases between the two germline ends. Per germline, CDR1 SGHVS and CDR2 FNYEAQ. The length of the CDR3 is 12 residues. The CDR3 loop reads CASSSRSGHLHF. The CDR3 DNA sequence: TGTGCCAGCAGCTCAAGATCTGGGCACCTCCACTTT.

This sequence joins TRBV6-5 and TRBJ2-5, with D possibly TRBD1 on 5 matching bases. Trimming removed 5 bases from V and 4 bases from J, with 14 bases in between. Germline lookup yields CDR1 MNHEY and CDR2 SVGAGI. The CDR3 spans 14 residues. The CDR3 coding sequence is TGTGCCAGCAGTCATGCAGGGCAGTCAGAGACCCAGTACTTC. Its translation is CASSHAGQSETQYF.

The V call is TRBV29-1, the J call TRBJ1-4; the D is unclear. In germline, CDR1 is SQVTM, CDR2 ANQGSEA. The length of the CDR3 is 12 residues. V dropped 7 bases and J dropped 3 bases, with 9 bases sitting between them. CDR3 nucleotide sequence: TGCAGCGGGGAGTCGGCTAATGAAAAACTGTTTTTT. This gives the protein CSGESANEKLFF. The full variable domain, rest sourced from reference TRBV29-1 and TRBJ1-4, is SAVISQKPSRDICQRGTSLTIQCQVDSQVTMMFWYRQQPGQSLTLIATANQGSEATYESGFVIDKFPISRPNLTFSTLTVSNMSPEDSSIYLCSGESANEKLFFGSGTQLSVL.

This chain uses TRBV7-2 with TRBJ2-1; possible D gene TRBD2, 7 bases. V lost 5 bases, J lost 5 bases, and 13 bases lay in between. The CDR3 spans 14 residues. CDR1 is SGHTA and CDR2 is FQGNSA in the germline V gene. The CDR3 bases are TGTGCCAGCAGCCCAGGGGACTACCACAATGAGCAGTTCTTC. Protein sequence: CASSPGDYHNEQFF.

The V and J genes are TRBV7-9 and TRBJ2-1; TRBD2 aligns across 9 bases. This CDR3 is 15 amino acids long. Per the germline V gene, CDR1 is SEHNR and CDR2 is FQNEAQ (reference sequence). After removal of 0 bases from V and 6 bases from J, the junction contained 3 bases not matched to a gene. The CDR3 bases are TGTGCCAGCAGCTTAGCGGCTAGCGGGGCCAATGAGCAGTTCTTC. It yields the protein CASSLAASGANEQFF.

The chain's CDR3 is CASSPSLAGDSEQYF. Here the CDR3 DNA reads TGTGCCAGCTCACCGAGTCTCGCGGGAGATTCCGAGCAGTACTTC. This sequence joins TRBV18 and TRBJ2-7; TRBD2 matches at 7 bases. Germline V lookup: CDR1 KGHSH, CDR2 LQKENI. J gave up 6 bases and V 3 bases, and 11 bases lay outside the gene matches. The CDR3 length is 15 residues. Based on the CDR3 plus reference TRBV18 and TRBJ2-7, the full variable domain is NAGVMQNPRHLVRRRGQEARLRCSPMKGHSHVYWYRQLPEEGLKFMVYLQKENIIDESGMPKERFSAEFPKEGPSILRIQQVVRGDSAAYFCASSPSLAGDSEQYFGPGTRLTVT.

This clonotype was detected a few times. V is TRBV5-1 and J is TRBJ2-1, with D uncertain. The CDR3 is 16 amino acids. CDR1 and CDR2 from the germline V gene are SGHRS and YFSETQ. V was cut by 0 bases and J by 3 bases, with 13 bases left in between. The CDR3 region is CASSLARSALYNEQFF. CDR3 nucleotides: TGCGCCAGCAGCTTGGCCAGATCAGCCCTCTACAATGAGCAGTTCTTC.